These 10 T cell receptor beta chains were sequenced from one sample in a study of blood T cell repertoires in COVID-19 (dated by TCRdb to 2020 to 2021). The method behind the library was the immunoSEQ multiplex PCR assay. In TCRdb, the immuneACCESS table is reduced to in-frame sequences with V and J assigned. These tables do not hold every clone; where another copy was compared, an unresolved V gene accounts for under half, and the others remain unexplained. In all, the sample holds 110,000 or so clones, and around 84% of those were seen once. The ten top clones hold 3% to 4% of the sample. The sequenced material came from peripheral blood. The receptors originated from a man aged 40-49 years with acute or convalescent COVID-19.

This clone showed up many times. The gene calls are TRBV30 and TRBJ2-7; weak D call: TRBD2 (6 bases). Trimming took off 1 base at V and 7 bases at J, with 8 bases between the two ends. Germline V gene sequence: CDR1 GTSNPN, CDR2 SVGIG (reference sequence). The CDR3 contains 11 residues. The CDR3 region has the DNA TGTGCCTGGAGTGGGAGGGGAGAGCAGTACTTC. It translates to CAWSGRGEQYF.

This sequence joins TRBV7-2 and TRBJ2-7; 10 bases fit TRBD1. From germline, CDR1 is SGHTA and CDR2 FQGNSA. This CDR3 contains 15 residues. V lost 5 bases, J lost 6 bases, and 10 bases stayed unmatched. CDR3 nucleotide sequence: TGTGCCAGCAGCCCCCAGGTTGGACAGGGGGGCGAGCAGTACTTC. Residues: CASSPQVGQGGEQYF.

This chain links TRBV9 with TRBJ2-7; D perhaps matches TRBD2 (5 bases). The germline CDR1 and CDR2 sequences are SGDLS and YYNGEE. The V gene lost 0 bases and the J gene lost 3 bases, with 10 bases spanning the gap. The CDR3 extends over 14 amino acids. In nucleotides, the CDR3 is TGTGCCAGCAGCGTAGCAGGACGGGACTACGAGCAGTACTTC. Protein product: CASSVAGRDYEQYF.

The CDR3, as DNA: TGTGCCAGCAGCTTAGCACGGACAGGGGGTTTAGGGACCTACGAGCAGTACTTC. Translation: CASSLARTGGLGTYEQYF. This chain uses TRBV7-6 with TRBJ2-7; 10 positions agree with TRBD1. Germline CDR1 reads SGHVS; CDR2 reads FNYEAQ. The CDR3 has 18 amino acids. V lost 0 bases to trimming and J lost 2 bases; unmatched junction nucleotides: 10.

This chain uses TRBV2 with TRBJ1-1, with a possible D match to TRBD1 (5 bases). Germline values: CDR1 SNHLY, CDR2 FYNNEI. Trimming stripped 7 bases from V and 3 bases from J, with 15 bases between. CDR3 length: 14 residues. This chain's CDR3 is CASNVQGGDTEAFF. The CDR3 DNA sequence: TGTGCCAGCAATGTCCAGGGTGGGGACACTGAAGCTTTCTTT.

V usage is TRBV19 and J usage is TRBJ2-2, with D perhaps matching TRBD1 (6 bases). Germline V gene sequence: CDR1 LNHDA, CDR2 SQIVND (reference sequence). V lost 5 bases to trimming and J lost 4 bases, with 14 bases between them. The CDR3 totals 15 residues. As DNA, the CDR3 is TGTGCCAGTAGTTTCACAGGGTCGGGCACCGGGGAGCTGTTTTTT. Amino acids: CASSFTGSGTGELFF.

This chain joins TRBV5-1 and TRBJ2-2; tentative D call: TRBD1 (5 bases). Trimming shortened V by 0 bases and J by 1 base, and 7 bases separated the two germline ends. Germline CDR1 and CDR2: SGHRS and YFSETQ. This CDR3 is 15 amino acids long. The CDR3 reads CASSLAGQNTGELFF. The CDR3, as DNA: TGCGCCAGCAGCTTGGCAGGGCAGAACACCGGGGAGCTGTTTTTT. The complete variable domain, with remaining parts taken from reference TRBV5-1 and TRBJ2-2, reads KAGVTQTPRYLIKTRGQQVTLSCSPISGHRSVSWYQQTPGQGLQFLFEYFSETQRNKGNFPGRFSGRQFSNSRSEMNVSTLELGDSALYLCASSLAGQNTGELFFGEGSRLTVL.

This clone was detected only a few times. The J gene is TRBJ1-4, the V gene TRBV6-6; 8 nucleotides line up with TRBD1. Germline CDR1 MNHNY, CDR2 SVGAGI (reference sequence). The CDR3 is 15 amino acids. J gave up 1 base and V 5 bases, and 3 bases lay outside the gene matches. CDR3 protein: CASSIGTGTNEKLFF. CDR3 coding DNA: TGTGCCAGCAGTATAGGGACAGGAACTAATGAAAAACTGTTTTTT.

The chain carries TRBV5-1 and TRBJ2-1, with D maybe TRBD1 (6 bases). The CDR3 consists of 19 residues. In germline, CDR1 is SGHRS, CDR2 YFSETQ. Deletions cut 4 bases from V and 12 bases from J, with 35 bases between. The CDR3 protein is CASSRWSGYVDRDATGQFF. The DNA of the CDR3 is TGCGCCAGCAGCAGATGGAGTGGGTACGTGGACAGAGACGCGACAGGGCAGTTCTTC.

The gene calls are TRBV7-9 and TRBJ2-7; the match to TRBD2 covers 8 bases. The germline V gene encodes CDR1 SEHNR and CDR2 FQNEAQ (reference sequence). After removal of 0 bases from V and 4 bases from J, the junction contained 5 bases not matched to a gene. The CDR3 spans 15 residues. This chain's CDR3 is CASSLASGRAYEQYF. The DNA of the CDR3 is TGTGCCAGCAGCTTAGCCTCCGGGAGGGCTTACGAGCAGTACTTC.